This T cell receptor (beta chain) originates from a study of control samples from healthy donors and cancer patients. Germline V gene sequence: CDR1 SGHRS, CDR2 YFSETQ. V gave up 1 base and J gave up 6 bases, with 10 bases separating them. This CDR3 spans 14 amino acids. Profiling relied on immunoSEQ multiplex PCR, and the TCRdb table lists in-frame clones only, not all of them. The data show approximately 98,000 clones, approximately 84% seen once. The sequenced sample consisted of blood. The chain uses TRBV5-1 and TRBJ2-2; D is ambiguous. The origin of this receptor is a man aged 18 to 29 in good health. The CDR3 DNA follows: TGCGCCAGCAGCTTGCTTCAGGAAGCCGGGGAGCTGTTTTTT. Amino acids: CASSLLQEAGELFF.